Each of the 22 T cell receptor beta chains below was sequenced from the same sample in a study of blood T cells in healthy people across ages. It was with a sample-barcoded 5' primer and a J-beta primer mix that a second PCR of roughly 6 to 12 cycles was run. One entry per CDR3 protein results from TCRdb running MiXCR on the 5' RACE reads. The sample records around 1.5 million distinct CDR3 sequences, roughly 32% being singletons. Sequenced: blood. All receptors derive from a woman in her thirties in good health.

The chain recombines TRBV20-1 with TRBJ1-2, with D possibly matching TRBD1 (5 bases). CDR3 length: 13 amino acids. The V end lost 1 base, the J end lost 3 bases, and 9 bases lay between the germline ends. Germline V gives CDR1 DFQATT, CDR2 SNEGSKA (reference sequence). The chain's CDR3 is CSARALGDYGYTF. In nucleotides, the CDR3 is TGCAGTGCTAGAGCCTTGGGGGACTATGGCTACACCTTC.

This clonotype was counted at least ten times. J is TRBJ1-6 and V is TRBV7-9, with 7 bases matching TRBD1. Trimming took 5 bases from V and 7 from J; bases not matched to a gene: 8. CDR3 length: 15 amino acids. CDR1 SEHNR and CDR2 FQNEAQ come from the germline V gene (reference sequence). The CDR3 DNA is TGTGCCAGCAGCCGCGACGACAGGGCCAATTCACCCCTCCACTTT. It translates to CASSRDDRANSPLHF.

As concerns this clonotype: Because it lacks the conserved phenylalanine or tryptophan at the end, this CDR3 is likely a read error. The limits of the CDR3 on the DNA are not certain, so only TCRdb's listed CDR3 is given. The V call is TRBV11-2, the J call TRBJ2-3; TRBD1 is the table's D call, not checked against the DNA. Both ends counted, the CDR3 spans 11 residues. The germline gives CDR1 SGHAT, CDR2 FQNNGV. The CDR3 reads CASRMTGGPYV.

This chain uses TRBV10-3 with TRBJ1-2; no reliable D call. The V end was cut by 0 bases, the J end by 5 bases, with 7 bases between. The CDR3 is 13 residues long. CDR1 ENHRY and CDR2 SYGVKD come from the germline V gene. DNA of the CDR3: TGTGCCATCAGTGAGTCTCTACAGTATGGCTACACCTTC. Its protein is CAISESLQYGYTF.

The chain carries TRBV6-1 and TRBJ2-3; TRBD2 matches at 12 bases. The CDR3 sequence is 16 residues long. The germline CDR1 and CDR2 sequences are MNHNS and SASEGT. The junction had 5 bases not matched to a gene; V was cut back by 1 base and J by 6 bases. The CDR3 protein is CASSEDLAGGGDTQYF. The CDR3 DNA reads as TGTGCCAGCAGTGAAGACCTAGCGGGAGGGGGGGATACGCAGTATTTT.

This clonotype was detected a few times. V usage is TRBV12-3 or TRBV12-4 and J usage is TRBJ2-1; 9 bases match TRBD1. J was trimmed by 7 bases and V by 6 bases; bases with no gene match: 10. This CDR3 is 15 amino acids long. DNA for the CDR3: TGTGCCAGCAGACAAGGGGGACAGGGCAGGAATGAGCAGTTCTTC. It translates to CASRQGGQGRNEQFF.

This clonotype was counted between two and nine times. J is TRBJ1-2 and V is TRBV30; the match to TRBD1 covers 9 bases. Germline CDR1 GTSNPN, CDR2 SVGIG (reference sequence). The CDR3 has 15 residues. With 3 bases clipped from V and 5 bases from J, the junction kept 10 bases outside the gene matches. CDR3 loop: CAWRSQPGQGYGYTF. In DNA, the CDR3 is TGTGCCTGGAGGTCCCAGCCGGGACAGGGATATGGCTACACCTTC.

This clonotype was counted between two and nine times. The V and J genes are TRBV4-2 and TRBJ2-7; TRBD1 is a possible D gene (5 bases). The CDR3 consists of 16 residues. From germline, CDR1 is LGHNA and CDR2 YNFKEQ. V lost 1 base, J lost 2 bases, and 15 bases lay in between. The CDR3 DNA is TGTGCCAGCAGCCAAGGGTCGCAGGGCCCTCCCTACGAGCAGTACTTC. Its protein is CASSQGSQGPPYEQYF.

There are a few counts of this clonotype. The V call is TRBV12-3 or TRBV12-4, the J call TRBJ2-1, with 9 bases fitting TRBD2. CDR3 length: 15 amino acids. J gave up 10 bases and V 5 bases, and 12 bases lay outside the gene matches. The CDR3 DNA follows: TGTGCCAGCAGTGGGGGAATAGCGGGGGTCTTAGAGCAGTTCTTC. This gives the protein CASSGGIAGVLEQFF.

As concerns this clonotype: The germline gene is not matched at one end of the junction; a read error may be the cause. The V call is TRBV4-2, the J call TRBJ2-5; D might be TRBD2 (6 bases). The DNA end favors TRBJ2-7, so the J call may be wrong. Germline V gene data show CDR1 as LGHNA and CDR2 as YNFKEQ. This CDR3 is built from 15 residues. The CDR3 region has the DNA TGTGTCAGCAGCCAAGATCCCGGGAGTGTCTACGAGCAGTACTTC. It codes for CVSSQDPGSVYEQYF.

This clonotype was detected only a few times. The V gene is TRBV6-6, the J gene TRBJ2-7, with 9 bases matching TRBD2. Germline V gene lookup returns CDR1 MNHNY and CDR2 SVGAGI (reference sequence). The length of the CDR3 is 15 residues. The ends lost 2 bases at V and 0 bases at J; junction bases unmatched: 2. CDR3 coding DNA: TGTGCCAGCAGTTACAAGCGGGGGGCCTCCTACGAGCAGTACTTC. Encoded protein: CASSYKRGASYEQYF.

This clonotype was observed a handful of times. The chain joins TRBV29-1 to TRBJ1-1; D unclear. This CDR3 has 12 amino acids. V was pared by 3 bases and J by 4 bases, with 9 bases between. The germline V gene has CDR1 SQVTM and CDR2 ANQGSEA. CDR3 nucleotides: TGCAGCGTTGACGGGAGTAGCACTGAAGCTTTCTTT. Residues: CSVDGSSTEAFF.

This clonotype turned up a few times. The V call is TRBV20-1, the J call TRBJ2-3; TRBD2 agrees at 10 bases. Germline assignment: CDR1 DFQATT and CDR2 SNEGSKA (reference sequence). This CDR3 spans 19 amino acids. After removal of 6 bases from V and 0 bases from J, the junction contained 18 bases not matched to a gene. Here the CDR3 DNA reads TGCAGTGCCCCCCCGGTAGCGGGGGGAACTGAGGATAGCACAGATACGCAGTATTTT. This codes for CSAPPVAGGTEDSTDTQYF.

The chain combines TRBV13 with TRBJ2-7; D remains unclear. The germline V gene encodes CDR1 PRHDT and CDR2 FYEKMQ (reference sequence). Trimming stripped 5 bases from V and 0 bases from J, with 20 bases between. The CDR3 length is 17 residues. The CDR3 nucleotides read TGTGCCAGCAGCCCGCGGCTCCTAGAGGTGAGCTCCTACGAGCAGTACTTC. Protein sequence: CASSPRLLEVSSYEQYF.

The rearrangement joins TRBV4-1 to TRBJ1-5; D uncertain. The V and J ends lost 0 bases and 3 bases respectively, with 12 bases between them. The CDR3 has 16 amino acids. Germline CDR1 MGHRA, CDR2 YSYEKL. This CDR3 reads CASSQDILGSNQPQHF. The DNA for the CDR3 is TGCGCCAGCAGCCAAGATATCCTCGGTTCCAATCAGCCCCAGCATTTT.

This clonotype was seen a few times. Written as DNA, the CDR3 is TGCGCCAGCAGCTTGGAGCGACTAGCCGGCGCCTACAATGAGCAGTTCTTC. Encoded protein: CASSLERLAGAYNEQFF. This chain links TRBV5-1 with TRBJ2-1; TRBD2 matches at 7 bases. This CDR3 spans 17 amino acids. Trimming at V came to 0 bases and at J to 2 bases, leaving 8 bases not matched to a gene. Germline loops: CDR1 SGHRS, CDR2 YFSETQ.

For the CDR3, the DNA is TGTGCCAGCAGTCCTGTAGCGGGAGACGTGGATGAGCAGTTCTTC. Amino acid sequence: CASSPVAGDVDEQFF. This chain uses TRBV12-3 or TRBV12-4 with TRBJ2-1; 9 bases are shared with TRBD2. Germline trimming cut 5 bases from V and 8 bases from J; bases unmatched to any gene: 10. The CDR3 totals 15 residues.

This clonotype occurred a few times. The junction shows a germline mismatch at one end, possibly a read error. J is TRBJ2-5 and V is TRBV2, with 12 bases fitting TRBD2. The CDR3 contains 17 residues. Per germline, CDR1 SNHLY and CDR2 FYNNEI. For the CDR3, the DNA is TGTGCCTGCAGACAAAGGACTAGCGGGGCCATCCGGGAGACCCAGTACTTC. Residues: CACRQRTSGAIRETQYF.

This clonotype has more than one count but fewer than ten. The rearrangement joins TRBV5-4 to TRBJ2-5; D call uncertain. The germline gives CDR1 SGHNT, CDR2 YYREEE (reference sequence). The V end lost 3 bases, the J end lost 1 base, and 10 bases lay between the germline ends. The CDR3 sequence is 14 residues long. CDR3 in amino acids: CASSSGPLQETQYF. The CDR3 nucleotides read TGTGCCAGCAGCTCAGGACCGCTCCAAGAGACCCAGTACTTC.

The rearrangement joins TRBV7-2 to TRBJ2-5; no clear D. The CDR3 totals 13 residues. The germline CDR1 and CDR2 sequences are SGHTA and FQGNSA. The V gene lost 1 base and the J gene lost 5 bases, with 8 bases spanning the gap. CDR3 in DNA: TGTGCCAGCAGCTTAGGGATAATCGAGACCCAGTACTTC. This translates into CASSLGIIETQYF. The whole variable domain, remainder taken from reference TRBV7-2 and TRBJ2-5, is GAGVSQSPSNKVTEKGKDVELRCDPISGHTALYWYRQSLGQGLEFLIYFQGNSAPDKSGLPSDRFSAERTGGSVSTLTIQRTQQEDSAVYLCASSLGIIETQYFGPGTRLLVL.

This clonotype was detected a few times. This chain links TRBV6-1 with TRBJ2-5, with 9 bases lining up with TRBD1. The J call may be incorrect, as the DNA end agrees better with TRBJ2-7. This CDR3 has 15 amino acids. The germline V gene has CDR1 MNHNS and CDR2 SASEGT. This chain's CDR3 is CASDKTGTGFDEQYF. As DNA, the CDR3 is TGTGCCAGCGACAAAACCGGGACAGGGTTCGACGAGCAGTACTTC.

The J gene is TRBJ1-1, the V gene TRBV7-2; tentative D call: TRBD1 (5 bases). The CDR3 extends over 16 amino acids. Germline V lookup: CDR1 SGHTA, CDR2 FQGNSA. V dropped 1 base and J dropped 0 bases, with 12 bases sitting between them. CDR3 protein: CASSLVWGSMNTEAFF. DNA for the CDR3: TGTGCCAGCAGCTTAGTTTGGGGGTCAATGAACACTGAAGCTTTCTTT.